This paragraph reports one T cell receptor beta chain. This clonotype occurred a few times. Its antigen is unknown. No much larger clone exists at a distance of one base, and base qualities are not known. The V end loses 0 bases and the J end loses 0 bases, and a stretch of 7 bases separates them. The CDR3 covers 14 residues, taking in both the cysteine and the phenylalanine. Kept here is only the CDR3 DNA, which spans 42 bases and is read in frame from base 1. Sequences SGHDT (CDR1) and YYEEEE (CDR2) are obtained from the germline V gene. The sample's treatment or condition label, in plain terms: in vitro stimulation with specific CMV peptide epitopes to enrich CMV-specific T cells. The data belong to a study of T cell repertoires in cytomegalovirus infection (dated by TCRdb to the late 2010s). The study in broad terms: Peptide stimulations targeted recently identified HLA-C-restricted CMV epitopes, whose presentation resists viral immunomodulation, together with well-studied HLA-B-restricted epitopes. Donor HLA type was relevant to the analysis, because carriage of CMV infection together with the matching HLA type was indicated by public TCR beta signatures. General study outcomes and caveats: Cumulative frequency of public TCR beta family members discriminated carriers of CMV infection plus the relevant HLA type in this cohort and an independent roughly 330-donor cohort. In the ex vivo response, HLA-C-restricted CMV-specific TCR beta clonotypes were dominant, and in two of eight donors the single most frequent clonotype came from this HLA-C-restricted group.

The instrument given in TCRdb is Illumina HiSeq 1500. The raw public data were reprocessed by TCRdb itself: fastp quality trimming at Q25, MiXCR clonotype calling, in-frame beta chains only. Each CDR3 protein gets just one entry, which takes the most common genes and DNA from the rows behind it. In all, the sample holds about 180,000 distinct CDR3 sequences, and about 20% of those were seen once. The top ten clonotypes cover roughly 27% of the sample. The chain is assembled from TRBV5-6 and TRBJ2-7, with the D gene uncertain. The sequence was collected from a human donor in good health (CMV status not recorded). Some clones in this sample may be carry-over from other donors' samples. Here the sequenced sample was CD8+ T cells from cultured PBMCs, taken from culture after CMV antigen stimulation. The nucleotide sequence reads TGTGCCAGCAGCTTGGCACTGAGCTCCTACGAGCAGTACTTC. It codes for CASSLALSSYEQYF.